The 23 T cell receptor beta chains below were found in one sample sequenced in a study of T cell responses to AZD1222 COVID-19 vaccine. Assay used: immunoSEQ multiplex PCR; TCRdb lists only in-frame clones, some missing. The sample holds about 140,000 clones, about nine tenths seen once. The source material was peripheral blood, sampled on day 0 of AZD1222 vaccination. The receptors come from an adult in good health.

The table lists this clone with a count of one. The gene calls are TRBV7-2 and TRBJ2-5, with D perhaps matching TRBD1 (6 bases). Germline CDR1 reads SGHTA; CDR2 reads FQGNSA. This CDR3 has 15 amino acids. Deletions cut 5 bases from V and 4 bases from J, with 17 bases between. Here the CDR3 DNA reads TGTGCCAGCAGCACAGGGTGGACGGGGCTAGAGACCCAGTACTTC. Protein sequence: CASSTGWTGLETQYF.

V and J are TRBV30 and TRBJ1-2; a possible D gene is TRBD1 (5 bases). CDR3 size: 11 residues. V was cut by 0 bases and J by 7 bases, with 6 bases left in between. CDR1 GTSNPN and CDR2 SVGIG come from the germline V gene (reference sequence). DNA for the CDR3: TGTGCCTGGAGTGTGGGGGTTGGCTACACCTTC. Protein product: CAWSVGVGYTF.

The rearrangement joins TRBV5-4 to TRBJ2-5, with a weak D call TRBD2 (6 bases). The CDR3 is made up of 16 amino acids. The germline V and J ends were trimmed by 1 base and 5 bases, with 18 bases remaining between them. Germline CDR1 is SGHNT and CDR2 is YYREEE (reference sequence). For the CDR3, the DNA is TGTGCCAGCAGCTTGTCAGTCAGGGAGGACGTTGAGACCCAGTACTTC. Its protein is CASSLSVREDVETQYF.

This sequence joins TRBV7-3 and TRBJ1-5; D gene ambiguous. V dropped 6 bases and J dropped 0 bases, with 21 bases sitting between them. Germline V gene sequence: CDR1 SGHTA, CDR2 FQGTGA. The CDR3 extends over 18 amino acids. DNA of the CDR3: TGTGCCAGCAGACAGACTCGGGTCAAACGGCATAGCAATCAGCCCCAGCATTTT. This sequence encodes CASRQTRVKRHSNQPQHF.

The chain carries TRBV5-5 and TRBJ2-6; no clear D. Per germline, CDR1 SGHKS and CDR2 YYEKEE (reference sequence). The CDR3 is made up of 18 amino acids. V lost 1 base, J lost 1 base, and 15 bases lay in between. The CDR3 sequence: CASSLPAASRSGANVLTF. The CDR3 coding sequence is TGTGCCAGCAGCTTGCCGGCGGCCTCAAGGTCTGGGGCCAACGTCCTGACTTTC.

This clone was seen just once. V gene TRBV5-5 combines with J gene TRBJ2-5; tentatively, D is TRBD2 (7 bases). CDR1 and CDR2 from the germline V gene are SGHKS and YYEKEE (reference sequence). V lost 0 bases and J 5 bases, leaving 23 bases between the germline ends. The CDR3 runs to 18 residues. CDR3 protein: CASSLGSDSRGAGETQYF. CDR3 in DNA: TGTGCCAGCAGCTTGGGATCCGACTCCCGGGGGGCCGGGGAGACCCAGTACTTC.

The J gene is TRBJ1-4, the V gene TRBV5-1, with D hard to call. Per germline, CDR1 SGHRS and CDR2 YFSETQ. CDR3 length: 13 residues. Trimming took off 0 bases at V and 10 bases at J, with 10 bases between the two ends. CDR3 DNA sequence: TGCGCCAGCAGCTTGGACTTCGGCGGAAAACTGTTTTTT. Amino acids: CASSLDFGGKLFF.

The chain uses TRBV9 and TRBJ2-3, with 13 nucleotides matching TRBD2. J gave up 1 base and V 4 bases, and 3 bases lay outside the gene matches. The CDR3 runs to 16 residues. Germline V CDR1 and CDR2: SGDLS, YYNGEE. In DNA form, the CDR3 reads TGTGCCAGCAGCCTCGGGACTAGCGGGGGCACAGATACGCAGTATTTT. It is translated as CASSLGTSGGTDTQYF.

The chain carries TRBV2 and TRBJ1-2; a weak D match, TRBD1 (6 bases). Per germline, CDR1 SNHLY and CDR2 FYNNEI. Trimming removed 10 bases at V and 4 bases at J, with 22 bases between. The CDR3 consists of 15 residues. In DNA form, the CDR3 reads TGTGCCACCCAGTCACAGGGCCAACCTGTCTATGGCTACACCTTC. Translation: CATQSQGQPVYGYTF.

This clone was counted a few times. The CDR3 coding sequence is TGTGCCAGCAGTCTCATCAGGGGGAACAGTGGCTACACCTTC. This translates into CASSLIRGNSGYTF. This chain joins TRBV27 and TRBJ1-2; 7 bases are shared with TRBD1. V was pared by 5 bases and J by 7 bases, with 10 bases of the junction left unmatched. Germline lookup yields CDR1 MNHEY and CDR2 SMNVEV (reference sequence). The CDR3 loop spans 14 amino acids.

This clone came up once. V is TRBV4-1 and J is TRBJ1-5, with a possible D match to TRBD1 (5 bases). V lost 3 bases to trimming and J lost 3 bases, with 12 bases between them. Germline V CDR1 and CDR2: MGHRA, YSYEKL. The CDR3 totals 15 residues. CDR3 nucleotide sequence: TGCGCCAGCAGCCATCGTCAGGGTTACAATCAGCCCCAGCATTTT. It specifies CASSHRQGYNQPQHF.

The chain has TRBV6-2 or TRBV6-3 and TRBJ1-2, with a weak D call TRBD1 (5 bases). The V gene's germline CDR1 is MNHEY and CDR2 SVGEGT. CDR3 length: 14 residues. The V end was cut by 2 bases, the J end by 1 base, with 8 bases between. Here the CDR3 DNA reads TGTGCCAGCAGTTACCTAGGGGTTAACTATGGCTACACCTTC. This encodes CASSYLGVNYGYTF.

The CDR3 is CASSFQRTSGHYGYTF. In nucleotides, the CDR3 is TGTGCCAGCAGTTTCCAGAGAACCTCGGGACACTATGGCTACACCTTC. The chain combines TRBV28 with TRBJ1-2; D possibly corresponds to TRBD1 (5 bases). V lost 3 bases, J lost 3 bases, and 17 bases lay in between. Germline assignment: CDR1 MDHEN and CDR2 SYDVKM. This CDR3 has 16 amino acids.

The rearrangement joins TRBV19 to TRBJ2-6; tentatively, D is TRBD1 or TRBD2 (5 bases each). The CDR3 has 18 residues. Trimming shortened V by 9 bases and J by 0 bases, and 21 bases separated the two germline ends. Germline values: CDR1 LNHDA, CDR2 SQIVND (reference sequence). The CDR3 DNA reads TGTGCCAGCACCCCGGGCCGGGACGGAGGCTCTGGGGCCAACGTCCTGACTTTC. Amino acids: CASTPGRDGGSGANVLTF. Full variable domain (missing parts from reference TRBV19 and TRBJ2-6): DGGITQSPKYLFRKEGQNVTLSCEQNLNHDAMYWYRQDPGQGLRLIYYSQIVNDFQKGDIAEGYSVSREKKESFPLTVTSAQKNPTAFYLCASTPGRDGGSGANVLTFGAGSRLTVL.

The chain has TRBV15 and TRBJ2-7; possibly TRBD1 or TRBD2 for D (5 bases each). Germline V gene data show CDR1 as LNHNV and CDR2 as YYDKDF (reference sequence). V lost 4 bases, J lost 3 bases, and 16 bases lay in between. The CDR3 sequence is 15 residues long. The CDR3 is CATSIEGQNDYEQYF. Here the CDR3 DNA reads TGTGCCACCAGCATCGAGGGGCAGAACGACTACGAGCAGTACTTC.

The chain recombines TRBV7-3 with TRBJ2-1; D is ambiguous. V was shortened by 2 bases and J by 0 bases, with 8 bases between the two germline ends. The CDR3 is 15 residues long. Germline loops: CDR1 SGHTA, CDR2 FQGTGA. The CDR3 DNA reads as TGTGCCAGCAGCTTAGCCATTGGCTCCTACAATGAGCAGTTCTTC. Its protein product is CASSLAIGSYNEQFF.

The chain is built from TRBV11-2 and TRBJ1-2; D not resolved. The CDR3 is 12 amino acids. Germline V lookup: CDR1 SGHAT, CDR2 FQNNGV. Trimming took 1 base from V and 8 from J, leaving 8 bases between them. The CDR3 sequence is CASSLGYWGYTF. In DNA form, the CDR3 reads TGTGCCAGCAGCTTAGGGTATTGGGGCTACACCTTC. Together with reference TRBV11-2 and TRBJ1-2, the CDR3 gives the full variable domain: EAGVAQSPRYKIIEKRQSVAFWCNPISGHATLYWYQQILGQGPKLLIQFQNNGVVDDSQLPKDRFSAERLKGVDSTLKIQPAKLEDSAVYLCASSLGYWGYTFGSGTRLTVV.

The rearrangement uses TRBV7-2 and TRBJ1-5; D is possibly TRBD1 (6 bases). This CDR3 has 16 residues. Germline V gene data show CDR1 as SGHTA and CDR2 as FQGNSA. Trimming removed 1 base from V and 1 base from J, with 11 bases in between. CDR3 protein: CASSLGGAASNQPQHF. CDR3 sequence (DNA): TGTGCCAGCAGCTTAGGGGGGGCAGCGAGCAATCAGCCCCAGCATTTT.

This sequence joins TRBV6-5 and TRBJ2-7; D not certain. This CDR3 has 14 residues. The germline V gene encodes CDR1 MNHEY and CDR2 SVGAGI. Trimming removed 0 bases from V and 3 bases from J, with 9 bases in between. CDR3 sequence reads: CASSYSKPYYEQYF. CDR3 nucleotide sequence: TGTGCCAGCAGTTACTCGAAGCCGTACTACGAGCAGTACTTC.

The rearrangement links TRBV6-1 to TRBJ1-6, with D perhaps TRBD1 (5 bases). This CDR3 comprises 14 residues. Germline V gives CDR1 MNHNS, CDR2 SASEGT. V shed 2 bases and J shed 8 bases, with 10 bases lying between them. The CDR3 nucleotides are TGTGCCAGCAGTGAAAGGGGCGGGGATTCACCCCTCCACTTT. Translating gives CASSERGGDSPLHF.

The chain is built from TRBV4-2 and TRBJ2-1, with 8 positions matching TRBD2. J was trimmed by 4 bases and V by 3 bases; bases with no gene match: 14. Germline V gene lookup returns CDR1 LGHNA and CDR2 YNFKEQ. The CDR3 is 18 residues long. CDR3 DNA: TGTGCCAGCAGCCAGGGTCTAGGGACGGGAGGGAGGTACAATGAGCAGTTCTTC. This gives the protein CASSQGLGTGGRYNEQFF.

The chain couples TRBV7-9 to TRBJ1-2; D gene uncertain. V shed 3 bases and J shed 4 bases, with 15 bases lying between them. This CDR3 has 15 amino acids. The germline CDR1 and CDR2 sequences are SEHNR and FQNEAQ (reference sequence). This CDR3 reads CASSFPCCGFYGYTF. CDR3 DNA: TGTGCCAGCAGCTTTCCCTGTTGTGGGTTCTATGGCTACACCTTC.

This chain uses TRBV11-2 with TRBJ2-3; D might be TRBD1 (5 bases). CDR1 and CDR2 from the germline V gene are SGHAT and FQNNGV. This CDR3 is 16 amino acids long. The V gene lost 5 bases and the J gene lost 0 bases, with 15 bases spanning the gap. This CDR3 reads CASSHRQTTSTDTQYF. Written as DNA, the CDR3 is TGTGCCAGCAGCCACCGACAGACAACTAGCACAGATACGCAGTATTTT.